One and the same sample provided the 17 T cell receptor beta chains below, sequenced in a study of cytomegalovirus exposure and HLA in healthy donors (dated by TCRdb to about 2017). The library was made by the immunoSEQ multiplex PCR assay. The multiplex PCR relied on a mix of 60 forward primers for TCR Vbeta segments and 13 reverse primers for TCR Jbeta segments. The clones in this table, taken by TCRdb from immuneACCESS, are in-frame only. Not every clone is retained; where verified, under half of the shortfall comes from an unresolved V gene, and the cause of the rest is unknown. Recorded for this sample are 180,000 or so clones; approximately 78% of them occurred a single time. The ten largest make up under 3% of the sample. Specimen: PBMCs. These receptors originate from a human donor in good health.

The sample holds one count of this clone. This chain connects TRBV27 to TRBJ1-3; weak D call: TRBD1 (5 bases). V lost 4 bases and J lost 4, with 8 bases in between. Germline CDR1 reads MNHEY; CDR2 reads SMNVEV (reference sequence). CDR3 length: 13 amino acids. CDR3: CASSSGGGNTIYF. As DNA, the CDR3 is TGTGCCAGCAGTTCCGGGGGAGGAAACACCATATATTTT.

The genes are TRBV30 and TRBJ2-7, with D maybe TRBD2 (5 bases). The CDR3 has 15 amino acids. Trimming took off 5 bases at V and 4 bases at J, with 21 bases between the two ends. Germline V gives CDR1 GTSNPN, CDR2 SVGIG (reference sequence). DNA of the CDR3: TGTGCCTGGGTACATACGACACTACGGGGTTACGAGCAGTACTTC. It translates to CAWVHTTLRGYEQYF.

In this sample, this clone turned up a few times. The rearrangement uses TRBV7-3 and TRBJ2-1; 11 bases fit TRBD2. The junction had 23 bases not matched to a gene; V was cut back by 5 bases and J by 5 bases. Germline V gene lookup returns CDR1 SGHTA and CDR2 FQGTGA. The CDR3 loop spans 21 amino acids. This CDR3 reads CASSPAAQLIPLAGGNNEQFF. CDR3 sequence (DNA): TGTGCCAGCAGCCCGGCCGCACAGCTTATCCCCCTAGCGGGGGGCAACAATGAGCAGTTCTTC. Full variable domain (remainder filled in from reference TRBV7-3 and TRBJ2-1): GAGVSQTPSNKVTEKGKYVELRCDPISGHTALYWYRQSLGQGPEFLIYFQGTGAADDSGLPNDRFFAVRPEGSVSTLKIQRTERGDSAVYLCASSPAAQLIPLAGGNNEQFFGPGTRLTVL.

This clone appeared a few times. The gene calls are TRBV10-3 and TRBJ1-5, with D possibly TRBD1 on 6 matching bases. The CDR3 consists of 14 residues. The germline V and J ends were trimmed by 8 bases and 6 bases, with 17 bases remaining between them. Germline V CDR1 and CDR2: ENHRY, SYGVKD. CDR3 sequence: CAIGGGQGGQPQHF. The CDR3 DNA sequence: TGTGCCATCGGAGGCGGACAAGGGGGTCAGCCCCAGCATTTT.

The chain combines TRBV30 with TRBJ2-1, with a tentative D call TRBD2 (5 bases). CDR3 size: 13 residues. The germline CDR1 and CDR2 sequences are GTSNPN and SVGIG (reference sequence). Trimming stripped 0 bases from V and 9 bases from J, with 12 bases between. CDR3 coding DNA: TGTGCCTGGAGTGTGTCTAGCCGGTCTGAGCAGTTCTTC. It translates to CAWSVSSRSEQFF.

This clone was seen a few times. The chain combines TRBV7-3 with TRBJ2-6; a possible D gene is TRBD2 (5 bases). Trimming cost V 5 bases and J 0 bases, with 8 bases left between them. CDR1 and CDR2 (germline): SGHTA, FQGTGA. This CDR3 has 15 amino acids. CDR3 region: CASSTGNSGANVLTF. The CDR3 coding sequence is TGTGCCAGCAGCACCGGGAACTCTGGGGCCAACGTCCTGACTTTC.

This rearrangement joins TRBV7-9 to TRBJ2-1; maybe TRBD1 (6 bases). Trimming took 1 base from V and 12 from J, leaving 13 bases between them. Germline V gives CDR1 SEHNR, CDR2 FQNEAQ (reference sequence). The CDR3 is made up of 13 amino acids. CDR3 DNA: TGTGCCAGCAGCTTAGACATCTGGGACACGCAGTTCTTC. It specifies CASSLDIWDTQFF.

The chain carries TRBV6-5 and TRBJ2-5; 9 nucleotides line up with TRBD2. The V gene end was trimmed by 6 bases and the J gene end by 2 bases; junction bases not matched to a gene: 7. The CDR3 has 15 amino acids. Germline V gene lookup returns CDR1 MNHEY and CDR2 SVGAGI. For the CDR3, the DNA is TGTGCCAGCAGCGGGACTAGCCCGCGGCAAGAGACCCAGTACTTC. Protein: CASSGTSPRQETQYF.

J is TRBJ1-2 and V is TRBV4-3, with D hard to call. Per germline, CDR1 LGHNA and CDR2 YSLEER. This CDR3 contains 14 residues. V gave up 0 bases and J gave up 2 bases, with 7 bases separating them. The CDR3 loop reads CASSQDRGNYGYTF. As DNA, the CDR3 is TGCGCCAGCAGCCAAGACAGAGGGAACTATGGCTACACCTTC.

This clone showed up just a few times. The junction does not match germline at one end; this may be a read error. V gene TRBV18 combines with J gene TRBJ2-6; no clear D. Germline CDR1 KGHSH, CDR2 LQKENI. The CDR3 contains 18 residues. DNA of the CDR3: TGTGCCAGCGCCCGAACGGCGACAAGGCCCTCTTGGGCCAACGTCCTGACTTTC. It codes for CASARTATRPSWANVLTF.

This clone was observed a handful of times. This sequence joins TRBV29-1 and TRBJ2-1; weak D call: TRBD2 (7 bases). Germline-derived CDR1 and CDR2 are SQVTM and ANQGSEA. Trimming took off 4 bases at V and 3 bases at J, with 16 bases between the two ends. The CDR3 is 15 residues long. In DNA, the CDR3 is TGCAGCGTTGGAGGGGGGGCCGGAGTCTACAATGAGCAGTTCTTC. Protein sequence: CSVGGGAGVYNEQFF.

To note about this clone: The junction and the germline gene differ at one end; a read error may be behind it. The rearrangement uses TRBV7-7 and TRBJ2-1; 7 bases agree with TRBD1. Germline V gene sequence: CDR1 SSHAT, CDR2 FNYEAQ (reference sequence). CDR3 length: 14 amino acids. The CDR3 sequence is CASSSGQAYNEQFF. CDR3 sequence (DNA): TGTGCTAGCAGCTCAGGACAGGCCTACAATGAGCAGTTCTTC. The complete variable domain, with remaining parts taken from reference TRBV7-7 and TRBJ2-1, reads GAGVSQSPRYKVTKRGQDVTLRCDPISSHATLYWYQQALGQGPEFLTYFNYEAQPDKSGLPSDRFSAERPEGSISTLTIQRTEQRDSAMYRCASSSGQAYNEQFFGPGTRLTVL.

V and J are TRBV11-2 and TRBJ2-6; the D is unclear. V was pared by 3 bases and J by 0 bases, with 6 bases between. This CDR3 spans 15 amino acids. From germline, CDR1 is SGHAT and CDR2 FQNNGV. The CDR3 DNA reads as TGTGCCAGCAGCTTTACAGACTCTGGGGCCAACGTCCTGACTTTC. It yields the protein CASSFTDSGANVLTF. Full variable domain (remainder filled in from reference TRBV11-2 and TRBJ2-6): EAGVAQSPRYKIIEKRQSVAFWCNPISGHATLYWYQQILGQGPKLLIQFQNNGVVDDSQLPKDRFSAERLKGVDSTLKIQPAKLEDSAVYLCASSFTDSGANVLTFGAGSRLTVL.

V gene TRBV5-1 combines with J gene TRBJ2-3; 8 bases map to TRBD2. In germline, CDR1 is SGHRS, CDR2 YFSETQ. CDR3 length equals 15 residues. V lost 3 bases, J lost 4 bases, and 7 bases stayed unmatched. CDR3 residues: CASSSGGAMPDTQYF. CDR3 sequence (DNA): TGCGCCAGCAGCTCCGGGGGGGCCATGCCAGATACGCAGTATTTT.

The chain uses TRBV7-9 and TRBJ1-1; unclear D gene. The V gene's germline CDR1 is SEHNR and CDR2 FQNEAQ (reference sequence). The CDR3 totals 14 residues. Trimming stripped 1 base from V and 3 bases from J, with 9 bases between. CDR3 protein: CASSLGAGDTEAFF. Written as DNA, the CDR3 is TGTGCCAGCAGCTTAGGCGCCGGGGACACTGAAGCTTTCTTT.

This clone was observed a few times. This sample includes further DNA sequences coding for the same CDR3. The chain has TRBV4-1 and TRBJ1-1; D ambiguous. This CDR3 region has 14 residues. The V end lost 6 bases, the J end lost 5 bases, and 16 bases lay between the germline ends. Germline-derived CDR1 and CDR2 are MGHRA and YSYEKL. CDR3 residues: CASSPRGAGTEAFF. As DNA, the CDR3 is TGCGCCAGCAGTCCGCGCGGAGCGGGGACTGAAGCTTTCTTT.

V and J are TRBV15 and TRBJ2-3, with 14 bases lining up with TRBD2. Trimming removed 5 bases from V and 1 base from J; junction bases left unmatched: 5. The CDR3 has 17 amino acids. Germline CDR1 reads LNHNV; CDR2 reads YYDKDF (reference sequence). The CDR3 is CATSGPGLAGGTDTQYF. The CDR3, as DNA: TGTGCCACCAGCGGACCGGGACTAGCGGGGGGCACAGATACGCAGTATTTT.